These 7 T cell receptor beta chains share one sample of origin, sequenced in a study of cytomegalovirus exposure and HLA in healthy donors. The study ran its PCR with 60 Vbeta and 13 Jbeta primers. Assay used: immunoSEQ multiplex PCR; TCRdb lists only in-frame clones, some missing. In the table there are about 35,000 clones, roughly 84% of which are singletons. The sample consisted of PBMCs. All receptors derive from a woman aged 18-29 years in good health and CMV-seronegative.

The chain links TRBV14 to TRBJ1-4; possibly TRBD1 for D (6 bases). Trimming stripped 4 bases from V and 12 bases from J, with 21 bases between. The CDR3 spans 15 residues. Looked up from germline, CDR1 is SGHDN and CDR2 is FVKESK. CDR3 sequence: CASSLMTGPEEQLFF. The CDR3 nucleotides read TGTGCCAGCAGCCTTATGACAGGTCCGGAGGAACAACTGTTTTTT.

The chain uses TRBV10-1 and TRBJ1-5, with a possible D match to TRBD1 (5 bases). V was trimmed by 9 bases and J by 0 bases, leaving 12 bases between them. Germline loops: CDR1 WNHNN, CDR2 SYGVQD (reference sequence). CDR3 length: 14 amino acids. The chain's CDR3 is CARGRDYSNQPQHF. The CDR3 DNA follows: TGCGCCAGAGGGAGGGACTATAGCAATCAGCCCCAGCATTTT.

This CDR3 is CASSVGQSNQPQHF. The CDR3 DNA follows: TGTGCCAGCAGCGTAGGACAGAGCAATCAGCCCCAGCATTTT. This rearrangement joins TRBV9 to TRBJ1-5; TRBD1 is a possible D gene (5 bases). The germline V and J ends were trimmed by 0 bases and 1 base, with 5 bases remaining between them. CDR3 size: 14 residues. The germline V gene encodes CDR1 SGDLS and CDR2 YYNGEE.

J is TRBJ2-5 and V is TRBV9, with 12 bases that match TRBD2. The trim removed 3 bases at V and 4 bases at J, leaving 10 bases unmatched. The CDR3 is 17 residues long. Germline V gene lookup returns CDR1 SGDLS and CDR2 YYNGEE. CDR3 protein: CASSGGSASGGAETQYF. In nucleotides, the CDR3 is TGTGCCAGCAGCGGGGGCTCGGCTAGCGGGGGGGCAGAGACCCAGTACTTC.

V gene TRBV10-3 combines with J gene TRBJ2-5; tentatively, D is TRBD2 (6 bases). The J call may be in error: the DNA end matches TRBJ2-7 better. This CDR3 comprises 13 residues. Germline loops: CDR1 ENHRY, CDR2 SYGVKD. CDR3 region: CATETAGSYEQYF. The CDR3 nucleotides are TGTGCCACAGAGACTGCGGGGAGCTACGAGCAGTACTTC.

CDR3 in amino acids: CASSFVGTSFYEQYF. Written as DNA, the CDR3 is TGTGCCAGCAGTTTCGTAGGGACTAGCTTCTACGAGCAGTACTTC. The V call is TRBV27, the J call TRBJ2-7, with 9 bases lining up with TRBD2. This CDR3 has 15 amino acids. Germline CDR1 is MNHEY and CDR2 is SMNVEV (reference sequence). Trimming took 3 bases from V and 3 from J; bases not matched to a gene: 6.

To note about this clone: A read error may account for a junction end that differs from germline. The chain uses TRBV7-9 and TRBJ2-5; no clear D. CDR3 length equals 11 residues. Germline-derived CDR1 and CDR2 are SEHNR and FQNEAQ (reference sequence). The CDR3 reads CSSSLSETQYF. The DNA for the CDR3 is TGTTCCAGCAGCTTATCGGAGACCCAGTACTTC.